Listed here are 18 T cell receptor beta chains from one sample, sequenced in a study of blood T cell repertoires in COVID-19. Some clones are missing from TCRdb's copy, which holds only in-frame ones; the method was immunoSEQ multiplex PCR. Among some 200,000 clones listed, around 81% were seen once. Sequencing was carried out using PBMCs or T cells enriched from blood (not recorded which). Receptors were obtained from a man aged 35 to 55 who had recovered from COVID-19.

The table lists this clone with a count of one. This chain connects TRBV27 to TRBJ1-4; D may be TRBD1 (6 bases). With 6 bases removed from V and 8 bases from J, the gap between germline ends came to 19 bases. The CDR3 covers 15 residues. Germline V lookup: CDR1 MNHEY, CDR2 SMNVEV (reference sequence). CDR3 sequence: CASRQAGAPSEKLFF. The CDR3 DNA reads TGTGCCAGCAGACAGGCGGGGGCGCCTAGCGAAAAACTGTTTTTT.

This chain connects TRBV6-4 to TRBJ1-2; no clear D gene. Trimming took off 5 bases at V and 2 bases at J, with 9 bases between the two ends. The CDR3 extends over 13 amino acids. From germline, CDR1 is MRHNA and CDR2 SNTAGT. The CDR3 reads CASSPGSNYGYTF. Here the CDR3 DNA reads TGTGCCAGCAGTCCCGGGAGCAACTATGGCTACACCTTC.

CDR3 in DNA: TGCGCCAGCAGCCAAGCATGGGTCCCCTCGTCCAGGGGCTACGAGCAGTACTTC. Translated: CASSQAWVPSSRGYEQYF. This chain joins TRBV4-1 and TRBJ2-7; tentative D call: TRBD1 (6 bases). This CDR3 contains 18 residues. V was pared by 1 base and J by 3 bases, with 22 bases between. CDR1 is MGHRA, CDR2 YSYEKL, per germline.

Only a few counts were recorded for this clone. The CDR3 sequence is CASSRRVGVTGGYTF. The CDR3 nucleotides read TGTGCCAGCAGCCGGAGGGTAGGCGTTACAGGTGGCTACACCTTC. The V gene is TRBV13, the J gene TRBJ1-2, with TRBD1 as a possible D gene (5 bases). The CDR3 covers 15 residues. CDR1 is PRHDT and CDR2 is FYEKMQ in the germline V gene (reference sequence). V was shortened by 5 bases and J by 7 bases, with 20 bases between the two germline ends.

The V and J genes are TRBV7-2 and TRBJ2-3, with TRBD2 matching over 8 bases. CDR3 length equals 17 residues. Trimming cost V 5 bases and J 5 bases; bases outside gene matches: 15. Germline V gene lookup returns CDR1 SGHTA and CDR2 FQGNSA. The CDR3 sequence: CASSNRPPGLVLDTQYF. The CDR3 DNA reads TGTGCCAGCAGCAACAGACCCCCGGGACTAGTTTTAGATACGCAGTATTTT.

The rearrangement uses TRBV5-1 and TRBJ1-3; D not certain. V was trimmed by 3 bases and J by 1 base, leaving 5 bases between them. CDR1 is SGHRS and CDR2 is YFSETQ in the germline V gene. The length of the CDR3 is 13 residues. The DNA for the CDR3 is TGCGCCAGCAGCTCCAGGTCTGGAAACACCATATATTTT. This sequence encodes CASSSRSGNTIYF.

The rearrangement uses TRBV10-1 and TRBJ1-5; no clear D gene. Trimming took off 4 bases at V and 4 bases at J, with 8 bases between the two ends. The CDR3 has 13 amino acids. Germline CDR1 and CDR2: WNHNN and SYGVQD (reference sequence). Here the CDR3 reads CASSAARNQPQHF. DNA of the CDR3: TGCGCCAGCAGTGCTGCCAGGAATCAGCCCCAGCATTTT.

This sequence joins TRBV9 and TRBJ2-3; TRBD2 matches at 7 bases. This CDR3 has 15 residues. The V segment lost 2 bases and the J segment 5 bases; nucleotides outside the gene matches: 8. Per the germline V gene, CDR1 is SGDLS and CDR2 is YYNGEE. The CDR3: CASSVGGSVGDTQYF. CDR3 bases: TGTGCCAGCAGCGTGGGGGGGTCGGTTGGAGATACGCAGTATTTT.

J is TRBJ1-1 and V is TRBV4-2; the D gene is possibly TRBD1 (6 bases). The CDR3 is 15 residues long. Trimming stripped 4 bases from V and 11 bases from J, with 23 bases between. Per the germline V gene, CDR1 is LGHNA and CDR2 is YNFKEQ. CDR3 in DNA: TGTGCCAGCAGCCTTAACAACATAATCGACAGGTTTGCTTTCTTT. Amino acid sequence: CASSLNNIIDRFAFF.

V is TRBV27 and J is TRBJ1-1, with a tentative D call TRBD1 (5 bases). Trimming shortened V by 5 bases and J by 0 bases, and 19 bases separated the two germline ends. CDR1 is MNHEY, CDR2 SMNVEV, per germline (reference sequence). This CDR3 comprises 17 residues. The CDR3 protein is CASSADSFIRVNTEAFF. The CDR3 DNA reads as TGTGCCAGCAGTGCCGACAGTTTTATTCGGGTGAACACTGAAGCTTTCTTT.

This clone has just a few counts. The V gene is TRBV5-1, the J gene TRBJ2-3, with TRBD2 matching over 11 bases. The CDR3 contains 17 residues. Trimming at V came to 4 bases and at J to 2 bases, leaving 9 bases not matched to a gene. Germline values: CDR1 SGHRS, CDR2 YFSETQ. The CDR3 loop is CASSPTGTSGPTDTQYF. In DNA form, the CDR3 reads TGCGCCAGCAGCCCCACCGGGACTAGCGGTCCCACAGATACGCAGTATTTT.

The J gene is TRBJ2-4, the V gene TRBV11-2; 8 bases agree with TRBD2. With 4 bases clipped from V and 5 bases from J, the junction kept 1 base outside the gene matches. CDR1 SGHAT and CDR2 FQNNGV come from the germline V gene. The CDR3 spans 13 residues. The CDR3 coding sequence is TGTGCCAGCAGCTCCGGGGGGGAAAACATTCAGTACTTC. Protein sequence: CASSSGGENIQYF. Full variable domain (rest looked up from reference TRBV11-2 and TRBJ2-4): EAGVAQSPRYKIIEKRQSVAFWCNPISGHATLYWYQQILGQGPKLLIQFQNNGVVDDSQLPKDRFSAERLKGVDSTLKIQPAKLEDSAVYLCASSSGGENIQYFGAGTRLSVL.

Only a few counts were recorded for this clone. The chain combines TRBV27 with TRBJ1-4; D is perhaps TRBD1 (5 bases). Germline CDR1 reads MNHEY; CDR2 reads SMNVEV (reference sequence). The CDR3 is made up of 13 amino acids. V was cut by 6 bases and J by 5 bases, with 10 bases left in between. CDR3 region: CASRFYRNEKLFF. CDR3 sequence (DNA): TGTGCCAGCAGATTCTACAGGAATGAAAAACTGTTTTTT.

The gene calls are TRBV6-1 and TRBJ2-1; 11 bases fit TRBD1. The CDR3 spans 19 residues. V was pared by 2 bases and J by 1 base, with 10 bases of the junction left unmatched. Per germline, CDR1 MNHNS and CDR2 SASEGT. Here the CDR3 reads CASSERGTGGLGSYNEQFF. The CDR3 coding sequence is TGTGCCAGCAGTGAAAGGGGGACAGGGGGGCTTGGGTCCTACAATGAGCAGTTCTTC.

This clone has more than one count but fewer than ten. The DNA of the CDR3 is TGTGCCAGTAGTGTAAACAAATTTAACTATGGCTACACCTTC. Translation: CASSVNKFNYGYTF. The J gene is TRBJ1-2, the V gene TRBV19; D gene unclear. Germline assignment: CDR1 LNHDA and CDR2 SQIVND (reference sequence). This CDR3 spans 14 amino acids. The V and J ends lost 5 bases and 1 base respectively, with 11 bases between them.

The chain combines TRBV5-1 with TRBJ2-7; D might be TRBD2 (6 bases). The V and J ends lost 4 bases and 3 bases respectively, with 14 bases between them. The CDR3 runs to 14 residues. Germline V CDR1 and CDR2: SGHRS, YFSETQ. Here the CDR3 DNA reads TGCGCCAGCAGCGTGACATGGGGGGTCTACGAGCAGTACTTC. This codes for CASSVTWGVYEQYF.

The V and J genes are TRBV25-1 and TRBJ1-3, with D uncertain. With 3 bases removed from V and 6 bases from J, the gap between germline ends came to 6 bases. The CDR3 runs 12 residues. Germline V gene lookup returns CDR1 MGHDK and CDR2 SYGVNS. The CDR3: CASSDPLNTIYF. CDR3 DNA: TGTGCCAGCAGTGACCCCCTAAACACCATATATTTT.

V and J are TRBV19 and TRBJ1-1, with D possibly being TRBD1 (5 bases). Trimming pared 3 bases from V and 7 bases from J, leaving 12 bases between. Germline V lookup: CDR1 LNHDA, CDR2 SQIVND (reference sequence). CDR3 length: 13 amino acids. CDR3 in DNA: TGTGCCAGTAGTATTTTCAGGGAAAATGAAGCTTTCTTT. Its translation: CASSIFRENEAFF.